This is a list of T cell receptor beta chains from one sample in a study of blood T cell repertoires in COVID-19. Repertoires were generated with immunoSEQ multiplex PCR, while TCRdb's copy carries only in-frame clones and drops some. This sample carries roughly 120,000 clones, over 75% of them seen once, and the ten largest clones take approximately 1.9%. Sequenced: peripheral blood. All receptors derive from a human donor with active COVID-19. The donor label of this sample is uncertain. Both conserved end residues are part of each CDR3. D genes are given only for firm matches. Clone sizes are given selectively: once, few, many, or a class where the clone is expanded.

j_call clone_size v_call d_call cdr3_nt cdr3_aa
TRBJ2-1 NA TRBV6-2/TRBV6-3 NA TGTGCCAGCAGTCTAACAGGGCTACGCACTAATGAGCAGTTCTTC CASSLTGLRTNEQFF
TRBJ1-5 NA TRBV27 TRBD1 TGTGCCAGCAGCCTGACAGGGCTTCAGCCCCAGCATTTT CASSLTGLQPQHF
TRBJ1-6 NA TRBV7-3 NA TGTGCCAGCAGCTTAGAGGGTTTTGGGCTTTCACCCCTCCACTTT CASSLEGFGLSPLHF
TRBJ2-5 NA TRBV7-7 TRBD2 TGTGCTAGCAGCCGAGCGGGGGTGATACAAGAGACCCAGTACTTC CASSRAGVIQETQYF
TRBJ1-4 NA TRBV25-1 TRBD1 TGTGCCAGCAGTGCCAACAGGGGCGCTAATGAAAAACTGTTTTTT CASSANRGANEKLFF
TRBJ2-2 NA TRBV29-1 TRBD2 TGCAGCGTTGGGACTAGCGGCACCGGGGAGCTGTTTTTT CSVGTSGTGELFF
TRBJ1-2 few TRBV7-9 NA TGTGCCAGCAGCAAAAACGAGGATAACTATGGCTACACCTTC CASSKNEDNYGYTF
TRBJ1-5 NA TRBV2 TRBD1 TGTGCCAGCAGGCGGGACAGAGGCAATCAGCCCCAGCATTTT CASRRDRGNQPQHF
TRBJ2-1 NA TRBV3-1/TRBV3-2 TRBD1 TGTGCCAGCAGCCTTCGACAGGGGAATTACAATGAGCAGTTCTTC CASSLRQGNYNEQFF
TRBJ1-1 few TRBV5-6 NA TGTGCCAGCAGCTTTCAGGGAGGGACTGAAGCTTTCTTT CASSFQGGTEAFF
TRBJ1-2 NA TRBV25-1 TRBD1 TGTGCCAGCAGTGGCGGGACAGGAAGAACGAGATTTGGCTACACCTTC CASSGGTGRTRFGYTF
TRBJ1-2 NA TRBV15 TRBD1 TGTGCCACCAGCAGAGAGGGGAACAGGGGTGGCTACACCTTC CATSREGNRGGYTF
TRBJ1-1 NA TRBV2 TRBD1 TGTGCCAGCAGAAGGACAGGGGCATACACTGAAGCTTTCTTT CASRRTGAYTEAFF
TRBJ2-1 NA TRBV4-3 TRBD2 TGCGCCAGCAGCCAAGTGGCCGGGACTAGCGCCTACAATGAGCAGTTCTTC CASSQVAGTSAYNEQFF
TRBJ1-1 NA TRBV5-1 NA TGCGCCAGCAGCCCAGCAGATTTGGGCACGAACACTGAAGCTTTCTTT CASSPADLGTNTEAFF
TRBJ1-2 NA TRBV28 TRBD1 TGTGCCAGCAGTGTGACAGGGAGCTATGGCTACACCTTC CASSVTGSYGYTF
TRBJ2-7 NA TRBV27 NA TGTGCCAGCAGTCGAACGGCGGGCGTCTCCTACGAGCAGTACTTC CASSRTAGVSYEQYF
TRBJ2-2 once TRBV7-2 TRBD1 TGTGCCAGCAGCCCCCCGGGACAGGGCAGGGTCGGGGAGCTGTTTTTT CASSPPGQGRVGELFF
TRBJ2-7 NA TRBV3-1/TRBV3-2 TRBD2 TGTGCCAGCAGCCTACACCCGGGACTAGCGGACTACGAGCAGTACTTC CASSLHPGLADYEQYF
TRBJ1-2 NA TRBV19 TRBD1 TGTGCCAGTAAACTGGAGGGGGCGTGGATAAACTATGGCTACACCTTC CASKLEGAWINYGYTF
TRBJ2-7 NA TRBV18 NA TGTGCCAGCTCACCAAGGACAGAAAAATCCTACGAGCAGTACTTC CASSPRTEKSYEQYF
TRBJ1-2 NA TRBV27 NA TGTGCCAGCAGTATTACCGGGAGCTCACTTGGCTACACCTTC CASSITGSSLGYTF
TRBJ1-5 NA TRBV3-1/TRBV3-2 NA TGTGCCAGCAGCCAAGATAATCTTGGCGACACCCTGAATCAGCCCCAGCATTTT CASSQDNLGDTLNQPQHF
TRBJ1-5 NA TRBV12-3/TRBV12-4 NA TGTGCCAGCAGTGCGGGGAGACAGCCCCAGCATTTT CASSAGRQPQHF
TRBJ1-1 NA TRBV3-1/TRBV3-2 TRBD1 TGTGCCAGCAGCCAAAGCGACAGGGTCACTGAAGCTTTCTTT CASSQSDRVTEAFF
TRBJ2-3 NA TRBV2 TRBD2 TGTGCCAGCAAATCGGGACTAGCGGGGGTAAATACGCAGTATTTT CASKSGLAGVNTQYF
TRBJ2-5 NA TRBV7-6 TRBD2 TGTGCCAGCAGCTTAGGAGGAGCTAGCGGGGGCCCGGTGGGGGAGACCCAGTACTTC CASSLGGASGGPVGETQYF
TRBJ1-2 NA TRBV15 NA TGTGCCACCAGCAGAGGGCCCAGGCTTGACTATGGCTACACCTTC CATSRGPRLDYGYTF
TRBJ1-1 NA TRBV4-1 TRBD1 TGCGCCAGCAGCCAAGGAGTGGGACAGGGGAACACTGAAGCTTTCTTT CASSQGVGQGNTEAFF
TRBJ1-5 NA TRBV18 TRBD1 TGTGCCAGCTCACCAACGGGACAGGGGGAGATATTGGATAGCAATCAGCCCCAGCATTTT CASSPTGQGEILDSNQPQHF
TRBJ2-2 once TRBV6-5 TRBD1 TGTGCCAGCAAGGACAGGAGGAACACCGGGGAGCTGTTTTTT CASKDRRNTGELFF
TRBJ1-2 NA TRBV7-9 NA TGTGCCAGCAGCTTAAGACCGGTCGGGCAGGGCCACTATGGCTACACCTTC CASSLRPVGQGHYGYTF
TRBJ1-6 NA TRBV10-1 NA TGCGCCAGCAGTGAGTCGATAATTACAGGGTTGGTGTATCGCCTCCACTTT CASSESIITGLVYRLHF
TRBJ2-7 NA TRBV7-3 TRBD2 TGTGCCAGCAGTTCTAGCGGGGGGCCCTCCTACGAGCAGTACTTC CASSSSGGPSYEQYF
TRBJ1-2 NA TRBV11-2 NA TGTGCCAGCAGCTTAGCAGGGGCCTATGGCTACACCTTC CASSLAGAYGYTF
TRBJ2-7 NA TRBV7-9 NA TGTGCCAGCAGCTTAGGGTGGGGAGGACGCTACGAGCAGTACTTC CASSLGWGGRYEQYF
TRBJ2-6 NA TRBV13 TRBD1 TGTGCCAGCAGCTACCACAGGGGGCGGTTGCCTGGGGCCAACGTCCTGACTTTC CASSYHRGRLPGANVLTF
TRBJ2-5 NA TRBV15 NA TGTGCCACCAGCAGAGGGAGTAGCCAGTTCCAAGAGACCCAGTACTTC CATSRGSSQFQETQYF
TRBJ2-3 once TRBV21-1 NA TGTGCCAGCAGCAAAGGCCAGAGACAGGGCGTGAACACAGATACGCAGTATTTT CASSKGQRQGVNTDTQYF
TRBJ2-1 NA TRBV9 TRBD2 TGTGCCAGCACTCCCACCGGGACTAGCTCCAATGAGCAGTTCTTC CASTPTGTSSNEQFF
TRBJ2-7 once TRBV5-6 TRBD1 TGTGCCAGCAGCTTGAGGGGGCTTGGCTCCTACGAGCAGTACTTC CASSLRGLGSYEQYF
TRBJ1-1 NA TRBV18 TRBD1 TGTGCCAGCTCACCGACCGGGACAGGGGGAACTGAAGCTTTCTTT CASSPTGTGGTEAFF
TRBJ2-1 NA TRBV6-2/TRBV6-3 NA TGTGCCAGCAGTTTAGGGGCTCATGAGCAGTTCTTC CASSLGAHEQFF
TRBJ2-7 NA TRBV7-9 NA TGTGCCAGCAGCTTAGAATTGGCTGTCTACGAGCAGTACTTC CASSLELAVYEQYF
TRBJ2-7 NA TRBV29-1 TRBD1 TGCAGCGTCCGGGACAGGGTAACCTACGAGCAGTACTTC CSVRDRVTYEQYF
TRBJ1-6 NA TRBV24-1 NA TGTGCCACCGGGGGGTTCGGATCACCCCTCCACTTT CATGGFGSPLHF
TRBJ2-2 NA TRBV4-3 NA TGCGCCAGCAGCCAAGTTTTGTTTCAACAGACAAGTAGAACCGGGGAGCTGTTTTTT CASSQVLFQQTSRTGELFF
TRBJ2-7 NA TRBV5-1 TRBD2 TGCGCCAGCAGCTTGGAAAGCGGGGGGGCTTACGAGCAGTACTTC CASSLESGGAYEQYF